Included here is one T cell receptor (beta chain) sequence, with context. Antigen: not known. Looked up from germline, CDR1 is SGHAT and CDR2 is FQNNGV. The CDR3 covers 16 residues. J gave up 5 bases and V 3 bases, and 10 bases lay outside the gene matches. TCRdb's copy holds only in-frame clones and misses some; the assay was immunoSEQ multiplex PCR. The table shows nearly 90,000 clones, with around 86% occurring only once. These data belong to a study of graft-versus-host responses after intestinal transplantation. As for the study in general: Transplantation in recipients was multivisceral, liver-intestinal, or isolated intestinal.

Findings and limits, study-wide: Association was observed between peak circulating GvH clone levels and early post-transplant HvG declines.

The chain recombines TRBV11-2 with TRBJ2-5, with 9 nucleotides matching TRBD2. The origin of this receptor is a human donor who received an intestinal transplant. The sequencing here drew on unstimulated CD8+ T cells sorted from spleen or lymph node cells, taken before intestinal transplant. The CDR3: CASSFHPGTSRETQYF. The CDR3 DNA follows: TGTGCCAGCAGCTTCCACCCCGGGACTAGCAGGGAGACCCAGTACTTC.